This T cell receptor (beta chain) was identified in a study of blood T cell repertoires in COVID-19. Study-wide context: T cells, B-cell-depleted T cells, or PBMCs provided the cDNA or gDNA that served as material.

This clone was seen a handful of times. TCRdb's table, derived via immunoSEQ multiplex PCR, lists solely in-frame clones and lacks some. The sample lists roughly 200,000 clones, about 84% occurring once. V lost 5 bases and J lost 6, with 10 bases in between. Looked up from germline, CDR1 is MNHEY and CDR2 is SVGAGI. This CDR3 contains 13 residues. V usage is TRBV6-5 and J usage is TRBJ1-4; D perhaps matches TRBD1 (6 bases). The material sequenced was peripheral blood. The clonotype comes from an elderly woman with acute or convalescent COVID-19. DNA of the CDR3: TGTGCCAGCAGTAAAAACAGGGATGAAAAACTGTTTTTT. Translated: CASSKNRDEKLFF.